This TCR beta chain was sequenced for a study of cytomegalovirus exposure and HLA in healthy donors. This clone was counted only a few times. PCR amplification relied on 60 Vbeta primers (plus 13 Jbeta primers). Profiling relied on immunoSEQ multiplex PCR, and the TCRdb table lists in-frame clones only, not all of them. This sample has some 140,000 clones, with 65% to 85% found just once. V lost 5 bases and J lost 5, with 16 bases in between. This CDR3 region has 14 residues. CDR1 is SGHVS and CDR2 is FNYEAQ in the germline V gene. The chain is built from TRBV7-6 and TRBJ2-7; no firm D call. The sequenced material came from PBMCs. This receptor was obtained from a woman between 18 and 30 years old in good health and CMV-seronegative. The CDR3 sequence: CASSPRSNRDEQYF. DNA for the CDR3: TGTGCCAGCAGCCCGAGATCGAATAGAGACGAGCAGTACTTC.